This T cell receptor (beta chain) derives from a study of siplizumab effects on memory and regulatory T cells. As concerns this clone: The target antigen is unknown.

Trimming shortened V by 0 bases and J by 7 bases, and 9 bases separated the two germline ends. The CDR3 is 13 residues long. The germline V gene has CDR1 SEHNR and CDR2 FQNEAQ (reference sequence). Using immunoSEQ multiplex PCR, the repertoire was profiled, and TCRdb retains in-frame clones only, with some absent. The data show about 68,000 clones, around 93% seen once. Study-wide findings and caveats: Naive T cells apparently outstripped memory cells in diversity and seemed major alloresponse contributors.

The sequence was obtained from a human donor in good health. This chain links TRBV7-9 with TRBJ1-1; D is undetermined. The material sequenced was CD8+ T cells sorted from blood. The CDR3 DNA is TGTGCCAGCAGCTTAGCCCTACTGGATGAAGCTTTCTTT. It translates to CASSLALLDEAFF.